These 3 T cell receptor beta chains originate from one sample sequenced in a study of blood T cell repertoires in COVID-19. Sequenced by immunoSEQ multiplex PCR; TCRdb stores in-frame clones only, minus some. Of approximately 220,000 clones listed, about 80% are singletons. The sample taken for sequencing was PBMCs or T cells enriched from blood (not recorded which). The receptors come from a woman in her thirties or forties with acute COVID-19.

The rearrangement uses TRBV7-3 and TRBJ2-7; 7 bases agree with TRBD1. V lost 5 bases to trimming and J lost 5 bases; unmatched junction nucleotides: 18. The CDR3 contains 17 residues. CDR1 and CDR2 (germline): SGHTA, FQGTGA. The CDR3 DNA reads as TGTGCCAGCAGCCAAGATCCGGGACAGCGGTTCTTCCACGAGCAGTACTTC. This gives the protein CASSQDPGQRFFHEQYF.

This clone was picked up a small number of times. The chain recombines TRBV24-1 with TRBJ2-3, with 7 bases matching TRBD2. Trimming at V came to 3 bases and at J to 3 bases, leaving 8 bases not matched to a gene. The CDR3 loop spans 16 amino acids. The germline gives CDR1 KGHDR, CDR2 SFDVKD. This CDR3 reads CATSDASGIGTDTQYF. In DNA, the CDR3 is TGTGCCACCAGTGATGCTAGCGGTATTGGGACAGATACGCAGTATTTT.

V gene TRBV2 combines with J gene TRBJ2-1; TRBD2 aligns across 11 bases. Trimming took 4 bases from V and 7 from J; bases not matched to a gene: 6. Germline loops: CDR1 SNHLY, CDR2 FYNNEI. There are 15 residues in the CDR3. CDR3 region: CASSVRTSGSNEQFF. CDR3 sequence (DNA): TGTGCCAGCAGTGTGAGGACTAGCGGGTCGAATGAGCAGTTCTTC.